The present T cell receptor (beta chain) was sequenced within a study of T cell clonotyping in hematopoietic cell transplantation. About the study: Recipient samples before transplant were obtained post-cytoreduction. Study results and limitations: Few recipient clonotypes overlapped donors; over 95% were de novo at given depth. After transplant, recipient diversity fell while pathologically expanded clonotypes grew through day 180.

The table came from immunoSEQ multiplex PCR; TCRdb's copy has only in-frame clones and leaves some out. This sample has 30,000 to 40,000 clones; over 85% occur once, and the top ten carry around 1.5%. V lost 3 bases, J lost 1 base, and 6 bases lay in between. The CDR3 is 13 residues long. CDR1 and CDR2 from the germline V gene are SGHDN and FVKESK. This clone was picked up one time. What it recognizes is unknown. This sample's time point: recipient sample about 28 days before transplant, after cytoreduction. Blood collection times were about day -28 and days 30, 100, 180 posttransplant. The starting material was peripheral blood mononuclear cells, obtained before stem cell transplant. The clonotype was recovered from a man aged 35 to 55 with chronic myeloid leukemia. Some clones in this sample may be carry-over from other donors' samples. This rearrangement joins TRBV14 to TRBJ1-1, with unresolved D. CDR3 nucleotide sequence: TGTGCCAGCAGCCAGACTGGGAACACTGAAGCTTTCTTT. Translation: CASSQTGNTEAFF.